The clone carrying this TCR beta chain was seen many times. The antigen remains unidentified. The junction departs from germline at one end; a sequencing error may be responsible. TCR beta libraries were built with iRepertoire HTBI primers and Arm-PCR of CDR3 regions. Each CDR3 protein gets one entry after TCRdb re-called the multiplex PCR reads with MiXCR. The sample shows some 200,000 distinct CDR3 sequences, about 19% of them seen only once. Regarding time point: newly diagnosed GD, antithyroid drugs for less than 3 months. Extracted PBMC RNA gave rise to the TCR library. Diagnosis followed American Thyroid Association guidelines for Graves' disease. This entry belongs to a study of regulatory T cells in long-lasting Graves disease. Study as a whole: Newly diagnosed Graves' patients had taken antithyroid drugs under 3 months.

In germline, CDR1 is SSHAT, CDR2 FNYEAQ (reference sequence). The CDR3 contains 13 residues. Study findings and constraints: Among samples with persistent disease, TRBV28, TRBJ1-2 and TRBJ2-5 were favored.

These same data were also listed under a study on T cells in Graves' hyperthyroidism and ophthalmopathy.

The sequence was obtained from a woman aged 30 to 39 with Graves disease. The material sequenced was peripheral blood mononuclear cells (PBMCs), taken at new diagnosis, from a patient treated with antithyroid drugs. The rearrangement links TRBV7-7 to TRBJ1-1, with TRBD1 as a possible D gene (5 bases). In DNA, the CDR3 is TGTGCTAGCAGCACGGGACCGAACACTGAAGCTTTCTTT. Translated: CASSTGPNTEAFF. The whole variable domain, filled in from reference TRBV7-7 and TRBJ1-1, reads GAGVSQSPRYKVTKRGQDVTLRCDPISSHATLYWYQQALGQGPEFLTYFNYEAQPDKSGLPSDRFSAERPEGSISTLTIQRTEQRDSAMYRCASSTGPNTEAFFGQGTRLTVV.